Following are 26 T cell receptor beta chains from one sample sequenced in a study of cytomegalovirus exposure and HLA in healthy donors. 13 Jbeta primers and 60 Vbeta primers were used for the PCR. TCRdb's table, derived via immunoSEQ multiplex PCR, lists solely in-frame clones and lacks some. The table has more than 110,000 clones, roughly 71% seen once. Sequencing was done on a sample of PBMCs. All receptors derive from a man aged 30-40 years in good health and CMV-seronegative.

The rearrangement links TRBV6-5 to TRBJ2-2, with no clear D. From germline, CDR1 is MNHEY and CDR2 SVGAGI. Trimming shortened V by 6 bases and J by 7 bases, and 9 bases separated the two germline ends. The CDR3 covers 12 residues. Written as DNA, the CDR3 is TGTGCCAGCAGATGGGCTCTCGGGGAGCTGTTTTTT. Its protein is CASRWALGELFF.

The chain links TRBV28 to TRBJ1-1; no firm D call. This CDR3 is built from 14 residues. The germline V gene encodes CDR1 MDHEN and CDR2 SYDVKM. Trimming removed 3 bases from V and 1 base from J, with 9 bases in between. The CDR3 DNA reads TGTGCCAGCAGTTTCTGGGAGACGAACACTGAAGCTTTCTTT. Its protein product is CASSFWETNTEAFF. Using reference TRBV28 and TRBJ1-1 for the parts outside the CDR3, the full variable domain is DVKVTQSSRYLVKRTGEKVFLECVQDMDHENMFWYRQDPGLGLRLIYFSYDVKMKEKGDIPEGYSVSREKKERFSLILESASTNQTSMYLCASSFWETNTEAFFGQGTRLTVV.

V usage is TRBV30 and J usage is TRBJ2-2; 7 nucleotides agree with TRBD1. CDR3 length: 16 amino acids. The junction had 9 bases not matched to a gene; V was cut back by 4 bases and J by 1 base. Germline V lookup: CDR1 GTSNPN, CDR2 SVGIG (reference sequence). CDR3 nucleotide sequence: TGTGCCTGGAACGGGGCTCGGACAGGGAACACCGGGGAGCTGTTTTTT. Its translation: CAWNGARTGNTGELFF.

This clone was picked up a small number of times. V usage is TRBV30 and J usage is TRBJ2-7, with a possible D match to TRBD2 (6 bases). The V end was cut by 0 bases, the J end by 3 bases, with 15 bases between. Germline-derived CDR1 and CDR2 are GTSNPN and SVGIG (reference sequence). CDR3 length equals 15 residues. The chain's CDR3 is CAWSVRRERGYEQYF. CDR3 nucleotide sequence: TGTGCCTGGAGTGTACGTCGGGAGAGGGGCTACGAGCAGTACTTC.

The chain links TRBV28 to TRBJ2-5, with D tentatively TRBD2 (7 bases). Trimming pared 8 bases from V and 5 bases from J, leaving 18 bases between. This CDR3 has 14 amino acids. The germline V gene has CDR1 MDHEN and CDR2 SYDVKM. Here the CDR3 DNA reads TGTGCCAGCGGTAGGGGGGGGGCTCGGGAGACCCAGTACTTC. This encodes CASGRGGARETQYF.

CDR3 amino acids: CSVTGLAHQNEQFF. CDR3 coding DNA: TGCAGCGTTACCGGACTAGCGCATCAGAATGAGCAGTTCTTC. This sequence joins TRBV29-1 and TRBJ2-1; 9 bases line up with TRBD2. CDR1 is SQVTM and CDR2 is ANQGSEA in the germline V gene. The CDR3 extends over 14 amino acids. Losses at the gene ends were 5 bases for V and 7 bases for J; bases not matched to a gene: 9.

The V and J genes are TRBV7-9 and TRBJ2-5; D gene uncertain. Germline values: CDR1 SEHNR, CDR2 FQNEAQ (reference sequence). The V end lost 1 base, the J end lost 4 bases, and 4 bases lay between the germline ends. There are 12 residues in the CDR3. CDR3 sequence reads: CASSLDLETQYF. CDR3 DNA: TGTGCCAGCAGCTTAGACTTAGAGACCCAGTACTTC.

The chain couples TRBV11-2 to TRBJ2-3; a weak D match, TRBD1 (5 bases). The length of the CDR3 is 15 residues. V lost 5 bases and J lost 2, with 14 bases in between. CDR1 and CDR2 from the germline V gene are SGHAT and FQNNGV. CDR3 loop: CASSPRQQYTDTQYF. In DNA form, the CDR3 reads TGTGCCAGCAGCCCAAGACAGCAATACACAGATACGCAGTATTTT.

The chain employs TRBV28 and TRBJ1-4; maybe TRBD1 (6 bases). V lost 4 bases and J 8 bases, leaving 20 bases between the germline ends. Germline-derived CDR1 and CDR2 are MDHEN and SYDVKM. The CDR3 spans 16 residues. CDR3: CASSSRGGQAGEKLFF. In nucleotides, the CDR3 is TGTGCCAGCAGTTCCCGCGGGGGGCAGGCGGGGGAAAAACTGTTTTTT.

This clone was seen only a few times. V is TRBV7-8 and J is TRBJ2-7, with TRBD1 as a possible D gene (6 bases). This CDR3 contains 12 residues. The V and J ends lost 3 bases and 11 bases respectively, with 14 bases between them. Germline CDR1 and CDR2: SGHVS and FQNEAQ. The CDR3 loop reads CASSLDSPLEYF. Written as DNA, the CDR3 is TGTGCCAGCAGCTTGGACAGTCCCCTAGAGTACTTC.

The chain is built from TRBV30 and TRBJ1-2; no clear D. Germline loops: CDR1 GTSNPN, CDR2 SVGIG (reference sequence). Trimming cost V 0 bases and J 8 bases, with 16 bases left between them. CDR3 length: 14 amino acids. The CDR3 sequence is CAWSVQRPSGGYTF. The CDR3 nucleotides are TGTGCCTGGAGTGTACAGAGGCCCTCGGGGGGCTACACCTTC.

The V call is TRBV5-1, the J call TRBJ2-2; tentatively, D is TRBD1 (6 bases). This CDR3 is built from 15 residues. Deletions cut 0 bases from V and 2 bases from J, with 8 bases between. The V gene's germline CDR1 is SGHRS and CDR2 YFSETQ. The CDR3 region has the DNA TGCGCCAGCAGCTTGGGACAGGTCAACACCGGGGAGCTGTTTTTT. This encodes CASSLGQVNTGELFF.

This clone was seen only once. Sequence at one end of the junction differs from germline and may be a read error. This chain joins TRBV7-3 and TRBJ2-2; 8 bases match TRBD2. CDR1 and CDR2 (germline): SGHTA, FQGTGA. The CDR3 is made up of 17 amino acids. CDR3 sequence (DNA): TGTGCCAGCAGCTCATTCGGGACTAGAGCGAATACCGGGGAGCTGTTTTTT. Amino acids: CASSSFGTRANTGELFF.

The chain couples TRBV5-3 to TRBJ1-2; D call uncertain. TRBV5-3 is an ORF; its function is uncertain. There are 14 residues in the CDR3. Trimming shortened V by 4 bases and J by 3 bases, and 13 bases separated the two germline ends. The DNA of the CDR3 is TGTGCCAGAAGCATACCGGGATTAGACTATGGCTACACCTTC. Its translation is CARSIPGLDYGYTF.

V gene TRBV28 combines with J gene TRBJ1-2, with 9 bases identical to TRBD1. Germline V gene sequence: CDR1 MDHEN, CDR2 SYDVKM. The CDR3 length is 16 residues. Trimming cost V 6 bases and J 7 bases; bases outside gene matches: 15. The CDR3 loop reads CASSRHPWGQGSGYTF. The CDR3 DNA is TGTGCCAGCAGCCGTCACCCCTGGGGACAGGGCTCTGGCTACACCTTC.

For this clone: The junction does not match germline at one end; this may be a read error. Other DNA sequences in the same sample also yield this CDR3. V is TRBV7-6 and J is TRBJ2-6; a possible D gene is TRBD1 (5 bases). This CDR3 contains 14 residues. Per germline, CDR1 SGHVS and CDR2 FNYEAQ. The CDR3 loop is CASSRVSGANGLTF. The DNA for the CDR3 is TGTGCCAGCAGCAGGGTCTCTGGGGCCAACGGCCTGACTTTC. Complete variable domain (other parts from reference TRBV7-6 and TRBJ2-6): GAGVSQSPRYKVTKRGQDVALRCDPISGHVSLYWYRQALGQGPEFLTYFNYEAQQDKSGLPNDRFSAERPEGSISTLTIQRTEQRDSAMYRCASSRVSGANGLTFGAGSRLTVL.

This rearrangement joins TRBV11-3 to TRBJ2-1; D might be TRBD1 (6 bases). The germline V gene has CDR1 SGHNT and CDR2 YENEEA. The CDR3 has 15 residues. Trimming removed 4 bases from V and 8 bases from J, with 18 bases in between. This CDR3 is CASSSRTEKADEQFF. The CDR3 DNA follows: TGTGCCAGCAGCTCCCGGACAGAGAAAGCAGATGAGCAGTTCTTC.

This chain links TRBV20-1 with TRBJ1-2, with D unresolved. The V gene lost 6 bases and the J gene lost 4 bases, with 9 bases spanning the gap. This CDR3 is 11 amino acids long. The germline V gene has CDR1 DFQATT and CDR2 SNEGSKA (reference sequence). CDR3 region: CSAPHTYGYTF. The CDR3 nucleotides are TGCAGTGCCCCCCACACCTATGGCTACACCTTC.

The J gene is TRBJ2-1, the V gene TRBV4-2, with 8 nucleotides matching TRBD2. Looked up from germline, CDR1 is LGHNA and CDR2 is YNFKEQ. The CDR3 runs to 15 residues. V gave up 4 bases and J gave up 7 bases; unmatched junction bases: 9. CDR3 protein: CASSPAGASRNEQFF. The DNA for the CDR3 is TGTGCCAGCAGCCCAGCGGGGGCCAGTCGAAATGAGCAGTTCTTC.

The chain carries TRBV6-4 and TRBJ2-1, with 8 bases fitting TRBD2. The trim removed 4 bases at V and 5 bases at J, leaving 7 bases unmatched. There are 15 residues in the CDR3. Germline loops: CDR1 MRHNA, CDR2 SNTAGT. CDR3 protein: CASSVVAGRNNEQFF. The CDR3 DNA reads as TGTGCCAGCAGTGTGGTAGCGGGGAGAAACAATGAGCAGTTCTTC.

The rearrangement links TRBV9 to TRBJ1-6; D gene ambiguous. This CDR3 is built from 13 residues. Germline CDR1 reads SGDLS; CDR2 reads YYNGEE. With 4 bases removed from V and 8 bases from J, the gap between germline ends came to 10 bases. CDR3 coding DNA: TGTGCCAGCAGCCTAAGCCCCGATTCACCCCTCCACTTT. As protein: CASSLSPDSPLHF.

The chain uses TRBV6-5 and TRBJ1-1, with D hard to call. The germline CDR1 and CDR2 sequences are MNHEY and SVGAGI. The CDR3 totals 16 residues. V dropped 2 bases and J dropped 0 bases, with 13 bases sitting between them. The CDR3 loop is CASSYTGITMNTEAFF. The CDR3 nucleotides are TGTGCCAGCAGTTACACGGGAATTACTATGAACACTGAAGCTTTCTTT.

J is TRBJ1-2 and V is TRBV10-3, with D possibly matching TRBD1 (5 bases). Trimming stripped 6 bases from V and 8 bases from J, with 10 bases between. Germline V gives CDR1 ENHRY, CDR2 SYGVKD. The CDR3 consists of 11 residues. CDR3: CAISGDRGYTF. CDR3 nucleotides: TGTGCCATCAGCGGTGACAGAGGCTACACCTTC.

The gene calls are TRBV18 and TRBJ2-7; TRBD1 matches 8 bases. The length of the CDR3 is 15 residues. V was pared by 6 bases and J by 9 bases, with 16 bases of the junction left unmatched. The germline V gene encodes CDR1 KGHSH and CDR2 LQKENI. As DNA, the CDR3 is TGTGCCAGCTCGCTGGACAGGGCCACACCTGATGGGCAGTACTTC. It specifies CASSLDRATPDGQYF.

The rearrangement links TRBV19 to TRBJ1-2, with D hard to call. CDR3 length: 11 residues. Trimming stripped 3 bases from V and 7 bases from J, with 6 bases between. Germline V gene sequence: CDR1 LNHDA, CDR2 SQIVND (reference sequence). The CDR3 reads CASSMARGYTF. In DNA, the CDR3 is TGTGCCAGTAGTATGGCTCGTGGCTACACCTTC.

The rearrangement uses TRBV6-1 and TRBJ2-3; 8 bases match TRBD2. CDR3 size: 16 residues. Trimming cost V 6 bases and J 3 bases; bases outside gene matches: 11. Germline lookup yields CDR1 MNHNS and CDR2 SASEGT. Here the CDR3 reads CASSELAATLTDTQYF. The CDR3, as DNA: TGTGCCAGCAGCGAACTAGCGGCGACCCTAACAGATACGCAGTATTTT.